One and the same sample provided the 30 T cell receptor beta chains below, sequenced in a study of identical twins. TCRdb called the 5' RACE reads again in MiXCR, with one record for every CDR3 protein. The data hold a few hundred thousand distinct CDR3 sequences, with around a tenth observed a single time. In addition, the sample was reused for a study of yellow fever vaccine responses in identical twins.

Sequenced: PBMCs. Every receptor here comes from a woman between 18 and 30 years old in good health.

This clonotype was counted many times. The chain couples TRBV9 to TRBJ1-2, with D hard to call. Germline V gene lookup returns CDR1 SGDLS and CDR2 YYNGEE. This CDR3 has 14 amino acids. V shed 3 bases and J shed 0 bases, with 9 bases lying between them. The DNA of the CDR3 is TGTGCCAGCAGCGCGAGCGGGGCTAACTATGGCTACACCTTC. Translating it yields CASSASGANYGYTF.

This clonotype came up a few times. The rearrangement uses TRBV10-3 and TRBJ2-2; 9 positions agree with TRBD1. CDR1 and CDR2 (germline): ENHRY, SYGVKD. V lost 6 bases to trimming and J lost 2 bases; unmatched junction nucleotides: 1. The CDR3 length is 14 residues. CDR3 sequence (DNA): TGTGCCATCAGGACAGGGGGAAACACCGGGGAGCTGTTTTTT. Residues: CAIRTGGNTGELFF.

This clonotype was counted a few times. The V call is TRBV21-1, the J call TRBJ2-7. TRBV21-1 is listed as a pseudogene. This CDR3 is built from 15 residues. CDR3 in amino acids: CASSNLRLYSYEQYF. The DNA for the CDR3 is TGTGCCAGCAGCAATCTCAGGCTATACTCCTACGAGCAGTACTTC.

CDR3 DNA sequence: TGTGCCAGCAGTGAAGCCGGGACAGTAAATGAAAAACTGTTTTTT. This translates into CASSEAGTVNEKLFF. The chain employs TRBV2 and TRBJ1-4; 7 bases fit TRBD1. CDR3 size: 15 residues. The V segment lost 0 bases and the J segment 5 bases; nucleotides outside the gene matches: 3. Germline V CDR1 and CDR2: SNHLY, FYNNEI.

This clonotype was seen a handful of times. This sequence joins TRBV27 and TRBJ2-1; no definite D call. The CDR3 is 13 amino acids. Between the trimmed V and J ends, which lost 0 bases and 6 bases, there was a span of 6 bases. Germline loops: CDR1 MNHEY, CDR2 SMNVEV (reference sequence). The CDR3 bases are TGTGCCAGCAGTTTATCGAGGACCAATGAGCAGTTCTTC. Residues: CASSLSRTNEQFF.

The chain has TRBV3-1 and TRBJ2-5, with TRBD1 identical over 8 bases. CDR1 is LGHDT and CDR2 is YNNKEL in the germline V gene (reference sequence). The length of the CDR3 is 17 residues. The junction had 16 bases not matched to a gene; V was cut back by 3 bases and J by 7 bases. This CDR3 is CASSQITGQGLKGTQYF. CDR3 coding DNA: TGTGCCAGCAGCCAGATTACCGGACAGGGTCTTAAAGGGACCCAGTACTTC.

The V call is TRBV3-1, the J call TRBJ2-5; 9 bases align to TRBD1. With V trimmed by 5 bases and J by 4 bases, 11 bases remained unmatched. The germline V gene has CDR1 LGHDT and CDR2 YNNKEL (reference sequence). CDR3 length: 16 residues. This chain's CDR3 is CASSAVGTGSRETQYF. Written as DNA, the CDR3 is TGTGCCAGCAGCGCAGTAGGGACAGGGAGTCGAGAGACCCAGTACTTC.

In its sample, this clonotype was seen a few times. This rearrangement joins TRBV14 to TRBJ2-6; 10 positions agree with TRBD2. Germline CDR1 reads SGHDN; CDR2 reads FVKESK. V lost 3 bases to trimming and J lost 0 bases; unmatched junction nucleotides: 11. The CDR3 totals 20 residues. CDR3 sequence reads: CASSHRLAGATLSGANVLTF. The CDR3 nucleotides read TGTGCCAGCAGCCATCGGCTAGCGGGGGCTACACTCTCTGGGGCCAACGTCCTGACTTTC.

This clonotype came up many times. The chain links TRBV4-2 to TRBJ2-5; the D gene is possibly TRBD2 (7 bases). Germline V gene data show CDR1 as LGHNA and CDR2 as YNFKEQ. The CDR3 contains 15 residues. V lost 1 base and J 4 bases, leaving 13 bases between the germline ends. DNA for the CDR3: TGTGCCAGCAGCCAAGGGGAAGGGGGGGGAGAGACCCAGTACTTC. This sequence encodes CASSQGEGGGETQYF.

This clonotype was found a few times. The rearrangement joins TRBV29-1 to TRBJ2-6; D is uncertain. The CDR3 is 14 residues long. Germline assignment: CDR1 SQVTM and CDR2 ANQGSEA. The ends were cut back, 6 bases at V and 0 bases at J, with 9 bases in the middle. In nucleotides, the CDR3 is TGCAGCGTGGGCAGCATCTCTGGGGCCAACGTCCTGACTTTC. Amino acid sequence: CSVGSISGANVLTF.

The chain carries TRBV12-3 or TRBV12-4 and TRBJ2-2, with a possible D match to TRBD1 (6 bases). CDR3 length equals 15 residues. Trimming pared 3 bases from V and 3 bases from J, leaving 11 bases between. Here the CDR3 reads CASSLTGMDTGELFF. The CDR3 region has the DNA TGTGCCAGCAGTTTGACAGGAATGGACACCGGGGAGCTGTTTTTT.

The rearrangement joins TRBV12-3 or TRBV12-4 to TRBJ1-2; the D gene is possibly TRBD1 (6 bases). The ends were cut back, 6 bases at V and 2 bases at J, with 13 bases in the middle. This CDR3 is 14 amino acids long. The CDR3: CASRSTGINYGYTF. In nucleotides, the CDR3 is TGTGCCAGCAGGTCGACAGGAATCAACTATGGCTACACCTTC.

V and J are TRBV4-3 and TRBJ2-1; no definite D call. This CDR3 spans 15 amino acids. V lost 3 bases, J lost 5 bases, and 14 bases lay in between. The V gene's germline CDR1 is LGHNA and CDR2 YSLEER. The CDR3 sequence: CASSQENSRDNEQFF. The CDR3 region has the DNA TGCGCCAGCAGCCAGGAAAATAGTAGGGACAATGAGCAGTTCTTC.

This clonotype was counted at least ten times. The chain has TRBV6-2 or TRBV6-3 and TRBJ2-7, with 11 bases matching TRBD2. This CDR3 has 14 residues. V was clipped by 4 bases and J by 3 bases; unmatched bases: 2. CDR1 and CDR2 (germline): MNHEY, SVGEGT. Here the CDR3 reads CASSFGTSGYEQYF. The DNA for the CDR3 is TGTGCCAGCAGTTTCGGGACTAGCGGCTACGAGCAGTACTTC.

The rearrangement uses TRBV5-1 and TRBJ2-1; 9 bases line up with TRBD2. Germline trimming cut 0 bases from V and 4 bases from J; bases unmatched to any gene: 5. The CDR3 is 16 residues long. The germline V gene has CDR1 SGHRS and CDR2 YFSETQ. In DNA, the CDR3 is TGCGCCAGCAGCTTGGCATTCGCGGGAGGGTACAATGAGCAGTTCTTC. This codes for CASSLAFAGGYNEQFF.

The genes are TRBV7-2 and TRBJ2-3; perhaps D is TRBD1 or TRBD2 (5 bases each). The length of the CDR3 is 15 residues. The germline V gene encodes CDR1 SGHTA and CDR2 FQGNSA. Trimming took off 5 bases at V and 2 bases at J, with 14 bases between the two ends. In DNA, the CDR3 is TGTGCCAGCAGCCCAGAATTCGGGGCCACAGATACGCAGTATTTT. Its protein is CASSPEFGATDTQYF.

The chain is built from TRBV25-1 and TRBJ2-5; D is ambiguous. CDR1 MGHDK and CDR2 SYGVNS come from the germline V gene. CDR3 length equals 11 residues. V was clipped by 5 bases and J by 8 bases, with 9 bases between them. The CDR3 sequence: CASSRGHTQYF. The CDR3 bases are TGTGCCAGCAGTAGAGGCCATACCCAGTACTTC. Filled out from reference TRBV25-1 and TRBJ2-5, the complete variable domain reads EADIYQTPRYLVIGTGKKITLECSQTMGHDKMYWYQQDPGMELHLIHYSYGVNSTEKGDLSSESTVSRIRTEHFPLTLESARPSHTSQYLCASSRGHTQYFGPGTRLLVL.

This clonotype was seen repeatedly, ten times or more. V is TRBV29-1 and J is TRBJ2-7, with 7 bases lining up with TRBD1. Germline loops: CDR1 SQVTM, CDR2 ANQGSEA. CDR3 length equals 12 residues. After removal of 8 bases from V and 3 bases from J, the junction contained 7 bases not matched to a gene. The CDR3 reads CSTRDSIYEQYF. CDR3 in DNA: TGCAGCACCCGGGACAGTATCTACGAGCAGTACTTC.

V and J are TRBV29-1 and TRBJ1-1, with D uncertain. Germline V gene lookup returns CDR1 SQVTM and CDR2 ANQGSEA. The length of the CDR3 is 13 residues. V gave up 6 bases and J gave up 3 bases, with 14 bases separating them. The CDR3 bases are TGCAGCGTGGCCCCACTGTGGGACACTGAAGCTTTCTTT. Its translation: CSVAPLWDTEAFF. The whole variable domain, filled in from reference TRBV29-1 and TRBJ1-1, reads SAVISQKPSRDICQRGTSLTIQCQVDSQVTMMFWYRQQPGQSLTLIATANQGSEATYESGFVIDKFPISRPNLTFSTLTVSNMSPEDSSIYLCSVAPLWDTEAFFGQGTRLTVV.

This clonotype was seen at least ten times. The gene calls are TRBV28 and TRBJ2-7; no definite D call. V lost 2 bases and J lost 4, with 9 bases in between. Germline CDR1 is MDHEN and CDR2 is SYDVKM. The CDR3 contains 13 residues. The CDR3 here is CASSLASAYEQYF. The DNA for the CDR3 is TGTGCCAGCAGTTTAGCGTCGGCGTACGAGCAGTACTTC.

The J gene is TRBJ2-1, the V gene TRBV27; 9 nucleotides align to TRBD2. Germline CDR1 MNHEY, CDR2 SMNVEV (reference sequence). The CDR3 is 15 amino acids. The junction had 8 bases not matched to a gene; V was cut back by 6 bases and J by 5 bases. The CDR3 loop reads CASRNRLAVNNEQFF. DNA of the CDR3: TGTGCCAGCAGAAATAGACTAGCGGTAAACAATGAGCAGTTCTTC.

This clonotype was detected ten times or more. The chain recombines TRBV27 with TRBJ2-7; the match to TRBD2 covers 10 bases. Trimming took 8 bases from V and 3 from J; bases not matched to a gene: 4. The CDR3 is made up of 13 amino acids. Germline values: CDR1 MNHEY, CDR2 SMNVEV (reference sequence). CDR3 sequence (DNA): TGTGCCAGCGGGATAGCGGGAGGCTACGAGCAGTACTTC. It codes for CASGIAGGYEQYF.

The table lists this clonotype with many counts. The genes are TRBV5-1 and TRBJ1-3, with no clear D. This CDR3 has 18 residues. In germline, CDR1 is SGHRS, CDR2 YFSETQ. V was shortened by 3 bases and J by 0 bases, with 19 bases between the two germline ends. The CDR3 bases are TGCGCCAGCAGCTCAGAGTTTCGGTCTTCACACTCTGGAAACACCATATATTTT. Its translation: CASSSEFRSSHSGNTIYF.

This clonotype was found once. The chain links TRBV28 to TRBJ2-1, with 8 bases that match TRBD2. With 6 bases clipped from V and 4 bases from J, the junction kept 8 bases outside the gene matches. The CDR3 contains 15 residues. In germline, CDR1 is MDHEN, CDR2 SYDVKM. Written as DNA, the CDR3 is TGTGCCAGCAGCCGGGAGGGTATGGGATACAATGAGCAGTTCTTC. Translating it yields CASSREGMGYNEQFF.

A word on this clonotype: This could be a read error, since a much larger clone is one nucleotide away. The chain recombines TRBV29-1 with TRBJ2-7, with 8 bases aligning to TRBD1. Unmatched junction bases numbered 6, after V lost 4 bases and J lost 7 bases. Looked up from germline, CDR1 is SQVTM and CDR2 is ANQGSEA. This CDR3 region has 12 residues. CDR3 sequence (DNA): TGCAGCGTTGTTATGGGGGACAGGGAGCAGTACTTC. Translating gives CSVVMGDREQYF.

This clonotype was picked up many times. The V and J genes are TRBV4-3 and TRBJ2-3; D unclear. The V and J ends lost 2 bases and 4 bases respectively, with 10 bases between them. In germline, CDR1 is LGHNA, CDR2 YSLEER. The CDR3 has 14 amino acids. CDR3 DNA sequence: TGCGCCAGCAGCCAAAATTTAGGTCCAGATACGCAGTATTTT. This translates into CASSQNLGPDTQYF.

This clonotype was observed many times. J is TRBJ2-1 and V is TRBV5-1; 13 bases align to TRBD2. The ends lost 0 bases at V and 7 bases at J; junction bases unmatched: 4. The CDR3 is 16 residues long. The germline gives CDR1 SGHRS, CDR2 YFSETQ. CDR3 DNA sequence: TGCGCCAGCAGCTTGGTACTAGCGGGGGGGCTGAATGAGCAGTTCTTC. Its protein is CASSLVLAGGLNEQFF.

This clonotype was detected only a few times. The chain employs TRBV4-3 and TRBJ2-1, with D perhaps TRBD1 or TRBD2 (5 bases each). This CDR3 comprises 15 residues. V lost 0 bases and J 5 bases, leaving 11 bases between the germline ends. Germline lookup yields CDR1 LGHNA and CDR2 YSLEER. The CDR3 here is CASSQDRGRHNEQFF. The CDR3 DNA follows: TGCGCCAGCAGCCAAGATCGGGGCAGGCACAATGAGCAGTTCTTC.

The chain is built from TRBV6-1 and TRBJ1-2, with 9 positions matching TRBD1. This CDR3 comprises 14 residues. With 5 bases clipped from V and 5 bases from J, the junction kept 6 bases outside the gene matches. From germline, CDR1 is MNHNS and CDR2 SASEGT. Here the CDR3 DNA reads TGTGCCAGCAGTCAGACAGGGGGGAGGTATGGCTACACCTTC. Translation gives CASSQTGGRYGYTF.

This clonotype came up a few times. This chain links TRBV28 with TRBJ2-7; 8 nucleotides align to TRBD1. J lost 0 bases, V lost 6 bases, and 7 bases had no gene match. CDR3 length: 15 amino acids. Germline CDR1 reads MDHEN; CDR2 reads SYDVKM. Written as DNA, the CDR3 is TGTGCCAGCAGCTACACAGGGGGAGCCTCCTACGAGCAGTACTTC. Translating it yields CASSYTGGASYEQYF.